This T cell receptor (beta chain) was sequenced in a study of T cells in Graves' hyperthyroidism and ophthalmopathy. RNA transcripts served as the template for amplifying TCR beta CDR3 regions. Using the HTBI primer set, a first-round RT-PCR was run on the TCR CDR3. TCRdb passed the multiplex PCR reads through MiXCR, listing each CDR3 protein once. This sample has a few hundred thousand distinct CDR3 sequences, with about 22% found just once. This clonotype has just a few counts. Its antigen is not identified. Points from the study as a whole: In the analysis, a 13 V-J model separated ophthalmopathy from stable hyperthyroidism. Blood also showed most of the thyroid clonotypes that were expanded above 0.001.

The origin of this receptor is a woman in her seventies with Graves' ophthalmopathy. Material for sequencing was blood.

CDR3 DNA: TGTGCCAGCAGAAGTCCGGGGAAGCCCCAGCATTTT. It specifies CASRSPGKPQHF. The genes are TRBV28 and TRBJ1-5; no definite D call. The CDR3 totals 12 residues. Trimming took 6 bases from V and 8 from J, leaving 11 bases between them. Germline lookup yields CDR1 MDHEN and CDR2 SYDVKM.